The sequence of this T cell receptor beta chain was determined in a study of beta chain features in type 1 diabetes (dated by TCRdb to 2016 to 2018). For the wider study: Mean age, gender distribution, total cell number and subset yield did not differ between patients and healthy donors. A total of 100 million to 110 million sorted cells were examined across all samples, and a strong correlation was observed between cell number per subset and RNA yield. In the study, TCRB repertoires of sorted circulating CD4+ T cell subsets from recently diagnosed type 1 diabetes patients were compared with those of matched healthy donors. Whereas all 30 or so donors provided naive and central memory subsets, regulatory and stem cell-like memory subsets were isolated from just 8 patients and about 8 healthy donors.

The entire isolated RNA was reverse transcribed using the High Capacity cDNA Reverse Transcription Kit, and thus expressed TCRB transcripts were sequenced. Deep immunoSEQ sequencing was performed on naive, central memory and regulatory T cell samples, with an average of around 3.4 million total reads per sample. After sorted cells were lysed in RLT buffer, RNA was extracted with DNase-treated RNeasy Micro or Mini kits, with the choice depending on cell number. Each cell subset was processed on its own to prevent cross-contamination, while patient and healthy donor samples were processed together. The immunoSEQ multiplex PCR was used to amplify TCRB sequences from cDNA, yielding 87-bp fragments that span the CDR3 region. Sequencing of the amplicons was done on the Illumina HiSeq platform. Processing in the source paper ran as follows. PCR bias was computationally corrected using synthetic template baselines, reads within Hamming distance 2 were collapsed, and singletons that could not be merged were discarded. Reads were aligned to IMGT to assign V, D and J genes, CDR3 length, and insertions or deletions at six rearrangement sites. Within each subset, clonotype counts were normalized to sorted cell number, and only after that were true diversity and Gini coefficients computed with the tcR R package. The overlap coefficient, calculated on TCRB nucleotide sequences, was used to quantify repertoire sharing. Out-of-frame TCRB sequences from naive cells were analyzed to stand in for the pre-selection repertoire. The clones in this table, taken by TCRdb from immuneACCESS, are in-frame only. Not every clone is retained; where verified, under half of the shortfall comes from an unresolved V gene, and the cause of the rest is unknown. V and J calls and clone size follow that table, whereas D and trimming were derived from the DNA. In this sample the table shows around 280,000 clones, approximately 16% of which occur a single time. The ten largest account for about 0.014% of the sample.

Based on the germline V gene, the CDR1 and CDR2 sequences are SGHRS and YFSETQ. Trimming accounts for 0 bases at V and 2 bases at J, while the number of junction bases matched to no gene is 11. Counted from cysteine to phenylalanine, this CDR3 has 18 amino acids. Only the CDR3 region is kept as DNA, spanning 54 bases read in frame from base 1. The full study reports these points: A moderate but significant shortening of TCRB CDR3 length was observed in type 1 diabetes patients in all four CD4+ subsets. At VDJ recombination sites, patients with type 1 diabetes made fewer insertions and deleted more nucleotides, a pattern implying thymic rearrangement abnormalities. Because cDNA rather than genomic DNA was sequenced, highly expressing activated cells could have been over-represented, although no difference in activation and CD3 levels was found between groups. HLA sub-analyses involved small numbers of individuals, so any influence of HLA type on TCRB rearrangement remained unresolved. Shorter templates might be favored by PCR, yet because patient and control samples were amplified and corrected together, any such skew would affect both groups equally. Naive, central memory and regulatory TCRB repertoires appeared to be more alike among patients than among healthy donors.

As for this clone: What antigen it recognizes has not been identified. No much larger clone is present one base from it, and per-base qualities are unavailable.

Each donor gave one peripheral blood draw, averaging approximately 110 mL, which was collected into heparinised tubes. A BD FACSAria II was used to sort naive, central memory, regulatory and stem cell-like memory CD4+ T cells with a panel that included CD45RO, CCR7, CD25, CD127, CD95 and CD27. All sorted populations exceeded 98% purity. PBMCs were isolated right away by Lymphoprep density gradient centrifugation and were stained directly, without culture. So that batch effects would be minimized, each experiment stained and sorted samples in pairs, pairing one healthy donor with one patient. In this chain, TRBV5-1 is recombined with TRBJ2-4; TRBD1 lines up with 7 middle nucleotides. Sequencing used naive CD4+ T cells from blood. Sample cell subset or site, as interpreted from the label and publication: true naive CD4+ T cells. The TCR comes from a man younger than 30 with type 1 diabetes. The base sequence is TGCGCCAGCAGCTTGGCTCCGGGACCCAGGGGGTCCAAAAACATTCAGTACTTC. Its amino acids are CASSLAPGPRGSKNIQYF.